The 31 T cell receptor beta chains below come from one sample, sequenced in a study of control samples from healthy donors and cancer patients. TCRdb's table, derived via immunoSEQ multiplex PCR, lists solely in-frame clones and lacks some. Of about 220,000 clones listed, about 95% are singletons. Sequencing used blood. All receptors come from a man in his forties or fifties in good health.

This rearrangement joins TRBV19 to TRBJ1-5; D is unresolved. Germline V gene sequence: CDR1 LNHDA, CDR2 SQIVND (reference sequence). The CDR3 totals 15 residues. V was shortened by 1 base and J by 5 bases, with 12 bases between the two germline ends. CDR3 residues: CASSIGSSYYQPQHF. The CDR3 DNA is TGTGCCAGTAGTATAGGTTCGTCATACTATCAGCCCCAGCATTTT. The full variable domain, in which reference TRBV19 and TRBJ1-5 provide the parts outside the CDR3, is DGGITQSPKYLFRKEGQNVTLSCEQNLNHDAMYWYRQDPGQGLRLIYYSQIVNDFQKGDIAEGYSVSREKKESFPLTVTSAQKNPTAFYLCASSIGSSYYQPQHFGDGTRLSIL.

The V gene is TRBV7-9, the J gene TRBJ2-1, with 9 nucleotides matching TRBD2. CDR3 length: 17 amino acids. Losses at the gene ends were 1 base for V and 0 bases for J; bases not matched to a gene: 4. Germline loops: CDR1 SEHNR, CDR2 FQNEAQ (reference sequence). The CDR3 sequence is CASSLGSGGLSYNEQFF. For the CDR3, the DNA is TGTGCCAGCAGCTTAGGGAGCGGGGGGCTCTCCTACAATGAGCAGTTCTTC.

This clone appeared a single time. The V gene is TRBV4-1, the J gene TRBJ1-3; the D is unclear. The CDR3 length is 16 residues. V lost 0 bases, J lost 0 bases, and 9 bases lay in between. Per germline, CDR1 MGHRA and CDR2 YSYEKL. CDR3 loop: CASSQERAFSGNTIYF. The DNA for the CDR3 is TGCGCCAGCAGCCAAGAGAGAGCCTTCTCTGGAAACACCATATATTTT.

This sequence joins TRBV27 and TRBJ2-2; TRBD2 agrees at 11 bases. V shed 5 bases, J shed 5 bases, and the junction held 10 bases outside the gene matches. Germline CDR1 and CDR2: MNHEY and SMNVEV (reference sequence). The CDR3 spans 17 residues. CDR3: CASSPYSGGALTGELFF. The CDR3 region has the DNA TGTGCCAGCAGTCCCTATAGCGGGGGGGCCTTAACCGGGGAGCTGTTTTTT.

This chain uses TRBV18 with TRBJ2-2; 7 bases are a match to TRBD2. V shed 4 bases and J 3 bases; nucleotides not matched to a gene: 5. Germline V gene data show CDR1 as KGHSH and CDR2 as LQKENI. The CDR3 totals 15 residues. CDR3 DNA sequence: TGTGCCAGCTCACTCCGGGAGGAACACACCGGGGAGCTGTTTTTT. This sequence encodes CASSLREEHTGELFF.

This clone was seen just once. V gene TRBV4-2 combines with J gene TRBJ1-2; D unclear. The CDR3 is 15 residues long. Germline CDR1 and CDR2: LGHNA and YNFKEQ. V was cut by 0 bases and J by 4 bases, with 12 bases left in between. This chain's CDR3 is CASSQEPQHGYGYTF. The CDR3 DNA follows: TGTGCCAGCAGCCAAGAACCCCAACACGGCTATGGCTACACCTTC.

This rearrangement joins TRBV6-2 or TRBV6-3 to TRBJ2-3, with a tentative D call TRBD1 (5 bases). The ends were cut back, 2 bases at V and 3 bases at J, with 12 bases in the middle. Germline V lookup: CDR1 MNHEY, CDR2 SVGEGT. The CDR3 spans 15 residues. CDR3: CASSYRQGWTDTQYF. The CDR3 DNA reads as TGTGCCAGCAGTTACAGGCAGGGCTGGACAGATACGCAGTATTTT.

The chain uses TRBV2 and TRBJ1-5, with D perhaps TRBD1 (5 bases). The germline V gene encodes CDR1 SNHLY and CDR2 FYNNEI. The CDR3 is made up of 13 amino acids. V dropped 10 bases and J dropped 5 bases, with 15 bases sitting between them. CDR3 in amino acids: CATKSGEDQPQHF. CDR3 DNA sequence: TGTGCCACCAAATCGGGGGAGGATCAGCCCCAGCATTTT.

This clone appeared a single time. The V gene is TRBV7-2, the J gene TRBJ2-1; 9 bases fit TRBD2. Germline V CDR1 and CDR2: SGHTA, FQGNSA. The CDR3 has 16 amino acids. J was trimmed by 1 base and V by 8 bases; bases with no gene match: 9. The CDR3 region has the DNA TGTGCCAGCTCAAACGCGGGGGGGTTATCCTACAATGAGCAGTTCTTC. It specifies CASSNAGGLSYNEQFF.

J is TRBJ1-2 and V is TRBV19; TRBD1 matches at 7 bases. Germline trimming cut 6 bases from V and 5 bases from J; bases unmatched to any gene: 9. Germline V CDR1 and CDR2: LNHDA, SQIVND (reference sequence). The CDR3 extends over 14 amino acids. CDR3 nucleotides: TGTGCCAGTAGCCCTCGGGACAGAGCTTATGGCTACACCTTC. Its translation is CASSPRDRAYGYTF.

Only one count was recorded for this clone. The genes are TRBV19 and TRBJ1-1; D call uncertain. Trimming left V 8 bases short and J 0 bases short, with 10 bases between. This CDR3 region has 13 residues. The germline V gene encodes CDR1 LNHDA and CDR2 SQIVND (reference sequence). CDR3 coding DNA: TGTGCCAGTCGTGGAGCGATGAACACTGAAGCTTTCTTT. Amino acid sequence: CASRGAMNTEAFF. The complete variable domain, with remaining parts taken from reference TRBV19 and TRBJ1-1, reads DGGITQSPKYLFRKEGQNVTLSCEQNLNHDAMYWYRQDPGQGLRLIYYSQIVNDFQKGDIAEGYSVSREKKESFPLTVTSAQKNPTAFYLCASRGAMNTEAFFGQGTRLTVV.

The CDR3 bases are TGTGCCAGTAGTATAGGGGGGTTAGGGAGCAATCAGCCCCAGCATTTT. Amino acids: CASSIGGLGSNQPQHF. The chain carries TRBV19 and TRBJ1-5; a possible D gene is TRBD1 (5 bases). CDR1 is LNHDA and CDR2 is SQIVND in the germline V gene (reference sequence). The CDR3 runs 16 residues. The V and J ends lost 1 base and 1 base respectively, with 11 bases between them.

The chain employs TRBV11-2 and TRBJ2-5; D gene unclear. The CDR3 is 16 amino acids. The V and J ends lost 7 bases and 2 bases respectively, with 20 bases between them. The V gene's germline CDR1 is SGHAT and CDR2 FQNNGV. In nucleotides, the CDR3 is TGTGCCAGCACTCGCTTAGAATTACGCTTTCAAGAGACCCAGTACTTC. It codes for CASTRLELRFQETQYF. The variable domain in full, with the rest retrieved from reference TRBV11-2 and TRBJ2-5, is EAGVAQSPRYKIIEKRQSVAFWCNPISGHATLYWYQQILGQGPKLLIQFQNNGVVDDSQLPKDRFSAERLKGVDSTLKIQPAKLEDSAVYLCASTRLELRFQETQYFGPGTRLLVL.

CDR3 region: CASSLAGTVSYEQYF. The CDR3 bases are TGTGCCAGCAGCTTAGCCGGGACGGTCTCCTACGAGCAGTACTTC. This rearrangement joins TRBV11-1 to TRBJ2-7; either TRBD1 or TRBD2 may supply D (5 bases each). This CDR3 comprises 15 residues. CDR1 and CDR2 from the germline V gene are SGHAT and FQDESV (reference sequence). Trimming took 0 bases from V and 0 from J, leaving 9 bases between them.

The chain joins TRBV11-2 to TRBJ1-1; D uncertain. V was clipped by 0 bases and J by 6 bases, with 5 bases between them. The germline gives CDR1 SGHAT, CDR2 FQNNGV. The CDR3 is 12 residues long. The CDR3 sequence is CASSLDRAEAFF. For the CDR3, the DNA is TGTGCCAGCAGCTTAGACAGAGCTGAAGCTTTCTTT. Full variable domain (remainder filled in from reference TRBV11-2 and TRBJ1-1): EAGVAQSPRYKIIEKRQSVAFWCNPISGHATLYWYQQILGQGPKLLIQFQNNGVVDDSQLPKDRFSAERLKGVDSTLKIQPAKLEDSAVYLCASSLDRAEAFFGQGTRLTVV.

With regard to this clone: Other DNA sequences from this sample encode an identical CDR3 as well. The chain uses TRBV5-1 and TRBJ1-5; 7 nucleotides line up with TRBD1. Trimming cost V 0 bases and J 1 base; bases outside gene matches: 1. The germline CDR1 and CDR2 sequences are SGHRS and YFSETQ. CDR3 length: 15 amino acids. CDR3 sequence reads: CASSLGTGSNQPQHF. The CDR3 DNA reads TGCGCCAGCAGCTTGGGGACAGGCAGCAATCAGCCCCAGCATTTT. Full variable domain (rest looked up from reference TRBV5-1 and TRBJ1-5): KAGVTQTPRYLIKTRGQQVTLSCSPISGHRSVSWYQQTPGQGLQFLFEYFSETQRNKGNFPGRFSGRQFSNSRSEMNVSTLELGDSALYLCASSLGTGSNQPQHFGDGTRLSIL.

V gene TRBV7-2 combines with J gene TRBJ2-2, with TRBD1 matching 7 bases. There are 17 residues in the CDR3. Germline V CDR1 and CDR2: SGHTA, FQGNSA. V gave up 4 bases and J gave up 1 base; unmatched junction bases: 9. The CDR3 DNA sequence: TGTGCCAGCAGCTCCCAGGGGGTACGGCTGAACACCGGGGAGCTGTTTTTT. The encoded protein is CASSSQGVRLNTGELFF. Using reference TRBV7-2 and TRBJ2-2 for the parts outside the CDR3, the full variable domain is GAGVSQSPSNKVTEKGKDVELRCDPISGHTALYWYRQSLGQGLEFLIYFQGNSAPDKSGLPSDRFSAERTGGSVSTLTIQRTQQEDSAVYLCASSSQGVRLNTGELFFGEGSRLTVL.

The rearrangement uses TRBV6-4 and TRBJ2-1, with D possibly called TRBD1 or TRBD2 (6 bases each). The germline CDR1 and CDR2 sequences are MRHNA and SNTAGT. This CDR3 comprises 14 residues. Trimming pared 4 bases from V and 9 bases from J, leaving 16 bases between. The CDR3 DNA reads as TGTGCCAGCAGTGCACAGGGTTTCGGGAGTGAGCAGTTCTTC. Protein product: CASSAQGFGSEQFF.

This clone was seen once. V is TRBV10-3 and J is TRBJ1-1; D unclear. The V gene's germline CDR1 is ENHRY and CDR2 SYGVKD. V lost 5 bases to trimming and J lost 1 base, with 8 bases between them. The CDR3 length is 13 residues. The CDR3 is CAISPSGNTEAFF. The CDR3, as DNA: TGTGCCATCAGTCCGTCGGGGAACACTGAAGCTTTCTTT.

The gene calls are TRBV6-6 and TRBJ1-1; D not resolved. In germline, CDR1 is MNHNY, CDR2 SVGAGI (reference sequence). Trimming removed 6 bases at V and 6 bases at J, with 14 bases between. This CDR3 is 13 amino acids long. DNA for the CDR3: TGTGCCAGCAGCAGAGGCCCTGCGGCTGAAGCTTTCTTT. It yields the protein CASSRGPAAEAFF.

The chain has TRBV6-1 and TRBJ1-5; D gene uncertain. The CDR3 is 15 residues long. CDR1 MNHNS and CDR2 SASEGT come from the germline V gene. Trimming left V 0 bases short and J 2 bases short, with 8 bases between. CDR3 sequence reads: CASSEARQGNQPQHF. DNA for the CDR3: TGTGCCAGCAGTGAAGCCAGGCAGGGCAATCAGCCCCAGCATTTT.

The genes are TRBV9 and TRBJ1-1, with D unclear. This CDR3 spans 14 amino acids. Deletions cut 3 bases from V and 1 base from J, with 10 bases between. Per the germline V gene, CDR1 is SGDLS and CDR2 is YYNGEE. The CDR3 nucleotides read TGTGCCAGCAGCGCGATGACGGCGAACACTGAAGCTTTCTTT. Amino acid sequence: CASSAMTANTEAFF. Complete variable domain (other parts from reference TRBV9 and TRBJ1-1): DSGVTQTPKHLITATGQRVTLRCSPRSGDLSVYWYQQSLDQGLQFLIQYYNGEERAKGNILERFSAQQFPDLHSELNLSSLELGDSALYFCASSAMTANTEAFFGQGTRLTVV.

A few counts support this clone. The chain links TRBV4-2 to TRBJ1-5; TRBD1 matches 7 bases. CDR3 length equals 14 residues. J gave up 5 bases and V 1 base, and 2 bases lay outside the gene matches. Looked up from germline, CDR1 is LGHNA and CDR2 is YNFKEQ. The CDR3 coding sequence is TGTGCCAGCAGCCAAGGGCAGGGGGATCAGCCCCAGCATTTT. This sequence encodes CASSQGQGDQPQHF.

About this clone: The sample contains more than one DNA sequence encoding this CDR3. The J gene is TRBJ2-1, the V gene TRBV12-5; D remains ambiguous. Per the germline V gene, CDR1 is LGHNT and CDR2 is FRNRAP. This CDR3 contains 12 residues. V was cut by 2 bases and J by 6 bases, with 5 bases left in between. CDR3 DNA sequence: TGTGCTAGTGGTTTGTTCGGCAATGAGCAGTTCTTC. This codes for CASGLFGNEQFF.

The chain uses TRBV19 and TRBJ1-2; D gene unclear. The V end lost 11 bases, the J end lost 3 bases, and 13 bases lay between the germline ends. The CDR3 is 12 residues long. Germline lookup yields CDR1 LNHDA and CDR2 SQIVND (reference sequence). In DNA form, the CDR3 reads TGTGCCGTTTCAGGAGGAGACTATGGCTACACCTTC. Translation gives CAVSGGDYGYTF.

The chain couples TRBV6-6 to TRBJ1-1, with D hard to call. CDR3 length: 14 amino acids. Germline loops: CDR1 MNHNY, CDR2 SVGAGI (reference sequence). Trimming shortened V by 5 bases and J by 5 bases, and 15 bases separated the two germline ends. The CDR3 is CASSTRMSGTEAFF. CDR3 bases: TGTGCCAGCAGTACCCGCATGTCTGGGACTGAAGCTTTCTTT.

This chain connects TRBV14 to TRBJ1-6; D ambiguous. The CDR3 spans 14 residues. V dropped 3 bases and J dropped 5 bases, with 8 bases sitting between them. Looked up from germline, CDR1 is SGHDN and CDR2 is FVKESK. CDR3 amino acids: CASSHSGNNSPLHF. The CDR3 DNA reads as TGTGCCAGCAGCCATAGCGGAAATAATTCACCCCTCCACTTT.

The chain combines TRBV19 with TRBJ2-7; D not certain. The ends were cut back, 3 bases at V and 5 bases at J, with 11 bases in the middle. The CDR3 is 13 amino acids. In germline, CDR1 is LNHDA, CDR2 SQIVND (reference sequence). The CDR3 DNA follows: TGTGCCAGTAGTATGAGGTTAACCCACGAGCAGTACTTC. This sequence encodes CASSMRLTHEQYF. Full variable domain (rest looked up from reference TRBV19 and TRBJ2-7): DGGITQSPKYLFRKEGQNVTLSCEQNLNHDAMYWYRQDPGQGLRLIYYSQIVNDFQKGDIAEGYSVSREKKESFPLTVTSAQKNPTAFYLCASSMRLTHEQYFGPGTRLTVT.

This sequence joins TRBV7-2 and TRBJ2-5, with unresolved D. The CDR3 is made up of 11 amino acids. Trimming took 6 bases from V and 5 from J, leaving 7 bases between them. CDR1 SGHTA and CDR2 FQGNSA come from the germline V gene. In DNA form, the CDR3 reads TGTGCCAGCAGTCAGAGGGAGACCCAGTACTTC. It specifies CASSQRETQYF.

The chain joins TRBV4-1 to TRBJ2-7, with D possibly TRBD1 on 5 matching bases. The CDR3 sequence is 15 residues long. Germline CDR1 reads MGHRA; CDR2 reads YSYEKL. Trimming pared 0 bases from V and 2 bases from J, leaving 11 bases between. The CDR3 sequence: CASSQDSTGAYEQYF. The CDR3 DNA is TGCGCCAGCAGCCAAGATAGTACAGGCGCCTACGAGCAGTACTTC.

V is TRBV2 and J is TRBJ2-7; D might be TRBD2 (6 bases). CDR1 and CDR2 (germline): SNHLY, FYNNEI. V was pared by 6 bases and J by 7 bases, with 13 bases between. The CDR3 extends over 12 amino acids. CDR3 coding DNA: TGTGCCAGCAGACTGGGCGCGGGGGAGCAGTACGTC. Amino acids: CASRLGAGEQYV.